There are many counts of the clone carrying this T cell receptor (beta chain). Its specificity is unknown. This entry is derived from a study of Graves' ophthalmopathy and Graves' hyperthyroidism. At the level of the study: Pretreatment peripheral blood was obtained at initial diagnosis. The study's findings and limits: Among expanded thyroid clonotypes above 0.001 frequency, most also occurred in blood.

Aged 18 to 65, the patients with hyperthyroidism had under 2 months' duration and were newly diagnosed. Amplification of TCR beta CDR3 regions used RNA transcripts. HTBI primers served in a first-round RT-PCR, which a second-round multiplex PCR followed. TCRdb reprocessed the multiplex PCR reads via MiXCR and lists one record per CDR3 protein. The table has about 370,000 distinct CDR3 sequences, approximately 18% seen once. Trimming took 7 bases from V and 4 from J; bases not matched to a gene: 12. Germline V gene lookup returns CDR1 MDHEN and CDR2 SYDVKM. This CDR3 region has 16 residues. This TCR derives from an adult woman with stable Graves' hyperthyroidism. The rearrangement uses TRBV28 and TRBJ2-7; 11 nucleotides line up with TRBD2. Sequencing was performed on peripheral blood. CDR3 DNA sequence: TGTGCCAGCAAAGGGACTAGCGGAGCTCGTGAGTACGAGCAGTACTTC. This encodes CASKGTSGAREYEQYF.